This T cell receptor beta chain stems from a study of beta chain features in type 1 diabetes. As for the study in general: All samples combined gave over 100 million sorted cells for examination.

Study outcomes and limitations: PCR might favor shorter templates, equally in patients and controls.

This clone occurred a few times. Its antigen remains unknown. Since all of the isolated RNA was reverse transcribed, expressed TCRB transcripts were what got sequenced. Repertoires were generated with immunoSEQ multiplex PCR, while TCRdb's copy carries only in-frame clones and drops some. The sample lists 850,000 to 900,000 clones, roughly 16% occurring once. CDR3 size: 14 residues. This sequence was found in a woman aged 18-30 years in good health. The sequenced material came from naive CD4+ T cells from blood. The V and J genes are TRBV12-2 and TRBJ1-3. TRBV12-2 is a pseudogene segment. The DNA for the CDR3 is TGTGCAAGTCGCCAGGATCGGGATGGAAACACCATATATTTT. This translates into CASRQDRDGNTIYF.